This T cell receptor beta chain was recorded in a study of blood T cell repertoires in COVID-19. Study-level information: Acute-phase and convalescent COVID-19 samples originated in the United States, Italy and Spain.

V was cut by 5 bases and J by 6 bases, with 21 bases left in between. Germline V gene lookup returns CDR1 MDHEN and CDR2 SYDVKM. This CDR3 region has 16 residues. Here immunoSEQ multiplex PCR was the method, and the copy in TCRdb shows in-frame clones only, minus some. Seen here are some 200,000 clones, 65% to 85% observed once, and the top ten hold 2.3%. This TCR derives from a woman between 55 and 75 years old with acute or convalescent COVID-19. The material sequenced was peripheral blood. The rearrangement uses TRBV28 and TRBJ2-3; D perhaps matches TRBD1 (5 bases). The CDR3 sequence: CASSLGGRGMGDTQYF. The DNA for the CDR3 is TGTGCCAGCAGTCTCGGCGGAAGGGGCATGGGGGATACGCAGTATTTT.